This T cell receptor beta chain was captured in a study of Graves' ophthalmopathy and Graves' hyperthyroidism. Germline CDR1 is MNHEY and CDR2 is SMNVEV (reference sequence). The CDR3 is 18 residues long. Trimming took off 5 bases at V and 0 bases at J, with 23 bases between the two ends. This clonotype was seen ten or more times. RNA transcripts yielded amplified TCR beta CDR3 regions. Scientists carried out first-round RT-PCR using HTBI primers and then a second-round multiplex PCR. TCRdb used MiXCR to reprocess the multiplex PCR reads, holding one entry per CDR3 protein. This sample has over 500,000 distinct CDR3 sequences, with 22% found just once.

Sequencing was carried out using peripheral blood. This sequence was found in a woman younger than 30 with stable Graves' hyperthyroidism. Some clones in this sample may be carry-over from other donors' samples. The chain combines TRBV27 with TRBJ2-7; TRBD1 might be the D (6 bases). CDR3 sequence (DNA): TGTGCCAGCAGTCCGTCCTCTATACAGGGAACCCACTCCTACGAGCAGTACTTC. Translating it yields CASSPSSIQGTHSYEQYF.